The entry that follows covers one T cell receptor (beta chain) sequence. The antigen is not known. This sample is part of a study of T cell responses to AZD1222 COVID-19 vaccine. The assay was immunoSEQ multiplex PCR, and TCRdb's table has in-frame clones only and misses some. This sample carries 130,000 or so clones, about 93% of them seen once, and the ten largest clones take 4% to 4.5%. The CDR3 loop spans 13 amino acids. Deletions cut 5 bases from V and 0 bases from J, with 5 bases between. The V gene's germline CDR1 is SGHVS and CDR2 FQNEAQ. Study-level points and caveats: Dominant CD4 TCR responses targeted spike regions 160-218 and 743-854.

The chain is built from TRBV7-8 and TRBJ2-4; D uncertain. This material consisted of peripheral blood, taken 28 days after the second dose of the MenACWY control vaccine. This clonotype originated in an adult who received the MenACWY meningococcal vaccine as a control. CDR3 coding DNA: TGTGCCAGCAGCGATAGAGCCAAAAACATTCAGTACTTC. Translation: CASSDRAKNIQYF.